The present entry profiles one TCR beta chain with its context. Measured with immunoSEQ multiplex PCR; TCRdb has only the in-frame clones, and not every one. The sample includes 100,000 or so clones, about four fifths of them seen just once. The data stem from a study of blood T cell repertoires in COVID-19. From germline, CDR1 is SNHLY and CDR2 FYNNEI. Deletions cut 4 bases from V and 5 bases from J, with 14 bases between. CDR3 size: 14 residues. This receptor was identified in a woman of 80 years or more with acute or convalescent COVID-19. The J gene is TRBJ1-1, the V gene TRBV2; D possibly corresponds to TRBD1 (6 bases). Source material: peripheral blood. The CDR3 loop reads CASSAQGSGTEAFF. CDR3 nucleotides: TGTGCCAGCAGTGCACAGGGTTCAGGGACTGAAGCTTTCTTT.